This TCR beta chain came from a study of blood T cell repertoires in COVID-19. As for the study in general: The United States, Italy and Spain were the sources of the acute and convalescent COVID-19 samples. In each case, the material was cDNA or gDNA derived from T cells, B-cell-depleted T cells, or PBMCs.

Germline V CDR1 and CDR2: SGHNT, YYREEE (reference sequence). CDR3 length: 19 amino acids. The ends were cut back, 3 bases at V and 4 bases at J, with 27 bases in the middle. Authors' processing steps: The assay estimated nucleated cells by amplifying reference gene primers. TCRdb keeps only in-frame clones here, not all; method: immunoSEQ multiplex PCR. D and trimming come from the DNA, and the V and J calls and clone size come from that table. The sample records approximately 400,000 clones, about four fifths being singletons. Sequenced material: peripheral blood. The chain carries TRBV5-4 and TRBJ2-3; tentatively, D is TRBD1 (6 bases). This TCR was sampled from a human donor with acute or convalescent COVID-19. The donor label of this sample is uncertain. The CDR3 reads CASSSMHSAAGESPDTQYF. The CDR3 DNA reads as TGTGCCAGCAGCTCCATGCATTCGGCGGCAGGGGAGAGCCCAGATACGCAGTATTTT. Combining the CDR3 with reference TRBV5-4 and TRBJ2-3 gives the whole variable domain ETGVTQSPTHLIKTRGQQVTLRCSSQSGHNTVSWYQQALGQGPQFIFQYYREEENGRGNFPPRFSGLQFPNYSSELNVNALELDDSALYLCASSSMHSAAGESPDTQYFGPGTRLTVL.